Below are 30 T cell receptor beta chains sequenced from a single sample in a study of CD8 T cells in ankylosing spondylitis. Each CDR3 protein gets one entry after TCRdb re-called the 5' RACE reads with MiXCR. The sample has about 700,000 distinct CDR3 sequences; around 20% are singletons. Study-level points and caveats: Characteristic, it appeared, of ankylosing spondylitis blood was a TCR beta motif of roughly eight highly homologous variants.

Antigens of these TCRs are unknown. Material: blood, either unsorted or a sorted T cell fraction (not recorded which). The origin of the receptors is a male donor with ankylosing spondylitis.

The chain is built from TRBV4-1 and TRBJ1-2; a weak D match, TRBD1 (6 bases). Germline V lookup: CDR1 MGHRA, CDR2 YSYEKL. Trimming pared 2 bases from V and 4 bases from J, leaving 20 bases between. The length of the CDR3 is 17 residues. This CDR3 is CASSQMSGASPSYGYTF. The CDR3 DNA reads as TGCGCCAGCAGCCAAATGTCAGGGGCTTCTCCTTCCTATGGCTACACCTTC.

The rearrangement joins TRBV6-1 to TRBJ1-2; D is unresolved. Trimming pared 2 bases from V and 0 bases from J, leaving 7 bases between. The length of the CDR3 is 14 residues. Germline V gene sequence: CDR1 MNHNS, CDR2 SASEGT. CDR3 DNA: TGTGCCAGCAGTGAATCTAGAGCTAACTATGGCTACACCTTC. Protein product: CASSESRANYGYTF.

The chain recombines TRBV6-1 with TRBJ1-1, with 7 bases fitting TRBD1. CDR1 MNHNS and CDR2 SASEGT come from the germline V gene. V dropped 6 bases and J dropped 3; count of bases not matched to a gene: 4. The CDR3 length is 13 residues. Here the CDR3 reads CASRLQGYTEAFF. CDR3 bases: TGTGCCAGCAGACTACAGGGGTACACTGAAGCTTTCTTT.

This clonotype has a handful of counts. The chain has TRBV5-5 and TRBJ2-3; 9 positions agree with TRBD1. The CDR3 runs 16 residues. Germline CDR1 SGHKS, CDR2 YYEKEE (reference sequence). V was clipped by 1 base and J by 3 bases; unmatched bases: 6. This CDR3 is CASSLRGTGFTDTQYF. The DNA for the CDR3 is TGTGCCAGCAGCTTGCGGGGGACAGGGTTTACAGATACGCAGTATTTT.

A few counts support this clonotype. V is TRBV12-3 or TRBV12-4 and J is TRBJ2-1, with 12 bases identical to TRBD1. The CDR3 sequence is 17 residues long. V shed 6 bases and J 0 bases; nucleotides not matched to a gene: 6. CDR3 amino acids: CASSPGTGGRSYNEQFF. The DNA for the CDR3 is TGTGCCAGCAGCCCCGGGACAGGGGGCCGCTCCTACAATGAGCAGTTCTTC.

This clonotype was seen a handful of times. CDR3 loop: CSARRTSVAETQYF. CDR3 sequence (DNA): TGCAGTGCTAGGAGGACTAGCGTAGCAGAGACCCAGTACTTC. The chain links TRBV20-1 to TRBJ2-5, with TRBD2 identical over 9 bases. Germline V gene data show CDR1 as DFQATT and CDR2 as SNEGSKA (reference sequence). The CDR3 is made up of 14 amino acids. The trim removed 3 bases at V and 4 bases at J, leaving 6 bases unmatched.

There are a few counts of this clonotype. The chain couples TRBV5-1 to TRBJ2-1; 7 bases align to TRBD2. Trimming removed 7 bases from V and 0 bases from J; junction bases left unmatched: 10. In germline, CDR1 is SGHRS, CDR2 YFSETQ. This CDR3 spans 16 amino acids. The CDR3, as DNA: TGCGCCAGCCAAAGCGGGGCGTACGCCTCCTACAATGAGCAGTTCTTC. Its translation: CASQSGAYASYNEQFF.

V and J are TRBV4-1 and TRBJ2-1, with 9 bases matching TRBD1. V was pared by 7 bases and J by 4 bases, with 8 bases of the junction left unmatched. Germline loops: CDR1 MGHRA, CDR2 YSYEKL. The CDR3 is made up of 15 amino acids. For the CDR3, the DNA is TGCGCCAGCAACCCCGGGACAGGGCAGTACAATGAGCAGTTCTTC. It codes for CASNPGTGQYNEQFF.

This clonotype turned up a few times. The chain couples TRBV7-9 to TRBJ2-7; no clear D gene. Germline values: CDR1 SEHNR, CDR2 FQNEAQ (reference sequence). V was pared by 2 bases and J by 0 bases, with 8 bases between. CDR3 length: 14 residues. The CDR3 sequence is CASSLFGGSYEQYF. The DNA for the CDR3 is TGTGCCAGCAGCTTATTTGGCGGCTCCTACGAGCAGTACTTC.

The J gene is TRBJ2-1, the V gene TRBV4-2; D not certain. V was trimmed by 4 bases and J by 9 bases, leaving 13 bases between them. CDR3 length: 13 amino acids. Germline-derived CDR1 and CDR2 are LGHNA and YNFKEQ. CDR3 coding DNA: TGTGCCAGCAGCCTTCCTTCCGTCAGTGAGCAGTTCTTC. This sequence encodes CASSLPSVSEQFF.

This clonotype was recorded at least ten times. The chain uses TRBV4-1 and TRBJ1-4; D may be TRBD1 (6 bases). Trimming took off 1 base at V and 0 bases at J, with 12 bases between the two ends. The germline gives CDR1 MGHRA, CDR2 YSYEKL. CDR3 size: 17 residues. The CDR3 bases are TGCGCCAGCAGCCAAGGGACAGTGAAGACAACTAATGAAAAACTGTTTTTT. Translation gives CASSQGTVKTTNEKLFF.

Only a few counts were recorded for this clonotype. This chain links TRBV25-1 with TRBJ2-3, with a weak D call TRBD2 (6 bases). CDR1 and CDR2 (germline): MGHDK, SYGVNS. The CDR3 spans 16 residues. The V end was cut by 1 base, the J end by 2 bases, with 13 bases between. The CDR3 DNA sequence: TGTGCCAGCAGTGAATCTTTGCCTAGCGTCACAGATACGCAGTATTTT. Amino acid sequence: CASSESLPSVTDTQYF.

The V gene is TRBV7-9, the J gene TRBJ2-1, with 7 bases aligning to TRBD2. This CDR3 comprises 11 residues. With 5 bases clipped from V and 10 bases from J, the junction kept 2 bases outside the gene matches. The germline V gene encodes CDR1 SEHNR and CDR2 FQNEAQ (reference sequence). The CDR3 sequence: CASSPLAEQFF. The CDR3 DNA reads TGTGCCAGCAGCCCACTAGCGGAGCAGTTCTTC.

The table lists this clonotype with a few counts. The V call is TRBV12-3 or TRBV12-4, the J call TRBJ1-4; tentative D call: TRBD1 (5 bases). V was cut by 5 bases and J by 8 bases, with 15 bases left in between. The CDR3 runs to 14 residues. CDR3 region: CASSIWDEGEKLFF. CDR3 nucleotide sequence: TGTGCCAGCAGTATATGGGACGAGGGGGAAAAACTGTTTTTT.

The table lists this clonotype with many counts. The chain joins TRBV6-4 to TRBJ2-3; 9 bases fit TRBD2. V lost 5 bases and J lost 5; bases outside the gene matches: 8. Germline V gene lookup returns CDR1 MRHNA and CDR2 SNTAGT. CDR3 length: 15 residues. CDR3 sequence reads: CASSNSGGAGDTQYF. The CDR3 region has the DNA TGTGCCAGCAGTAATAGCGGGGGAGCAGGAGATACGCAGTATTTT.

The genes are TRBV18 and TRBJ1-2; D ambiguous. Trimming shortened V by 0 bases and J by 8 bases, and 7 bases separated the two germline ends. There are 12 residues in the CDR3. Germline-derived CDR1 and CDR2 are KGHSH and LQKENI. The CDR3 DNA follows: TGTGCCAGCTCACCACCCGTGGGCGGCTACACCTTC. As protein: CASSPPVGGYTF.

Only a few counts were recorded for this clonotype. The chain uses TRBV5-1 and TRBJ1-1; the match to TRBD1 covers 8 bases. J was trimmed by 5 bases and V by 0 bases; bases with no gene match: 12. This CDR3 is 17 amino acids long. The germline gives CDR1 SGHRS, CDR2 YFSETQ. CDR3 residues: CASSLDPSLTGGTEAFF. The CDR3 DNA reads as TGCGCCAGCAGCTTGGACCCCTCGCTAACAGGGGGGACTGAAGCTTTCTTT.

The V and J genes are TRBV5-1 and TRBJ2-3; the D gene could be TRBD1 or TRBD2 (5 bases each). The CDR3 totals 16 residues. Trimming removed 5 bases at V and 2 bases at J, with 18 bases between. Germline assignment: CDR1 SGHRS and CDR2 YFSETQ. CDR3 in DNA: TGCGCCAGCAGTTCCACTTCGGGGCCGATCACAGATACGCAGTATTTT. Its protein is CASSSTSGPITDTQYF.

V and J are TRBV7-6 and TRBJ2-7, with D unclear. The germline CDR1 and CDR2 sequences are SGHVS and FNYEAQ. V dropped 0 bases and J dropped 5 bases, with 11 bases sitting between them. The CDR3 contains 14 residues. The CDR3 spells CASSLAPSLDEQYF. In nucleotides, the CDR3 is TGTGCCAGCAGCTTAGCGCCCAGCCTGGACGAGCAGTACTTC. Combining the CDR3 with reference TRBV7-6 and TRBJ2-7 gives the whole variable domain GAGVSQSPRYKVTKRGQDVALRCDPISGHVSLYWYRQALGQGPEFLTYFNYEAQQDKSGLPNDRFSAERPEGSISTLTIQRTEQRDSAMYRCASSLAPSLDEQYFGPGTRLTVT.

This clonotype was counted between two and nine times. The chain joins TRBV7-8 to TRBJ2-1; D remains ambiguous. V gave up 3 bases and J gave up 0 bases, with 12 bases separating them. The CDR3 totals 16 residues. Germline lookup yields CDR1 SGHVS and CDR2 FQNEAQ. In DNA form, the CDR3 reads TGTGCCAGCAGCTTGTCCCGAACTGCCTCCTACAATGAGCAGTTCTTC. Residues: CASSLSRTASYNEQFF.

This clonotype was seen a few times. The chain uses TRBV7-2 and TRBJ1-2, with a tentative D call TRBD1 (6 bases). CDR3 size: 13 residues. Per the germline V gene, CDR1 is SGHTA and CDR2 is FQGNSA. Trimming removed 2 bases from V and 6 bases from J, with 10 bases in between. The DNA of the CDR3 is TGTGCCAGCAGCTTAAGGGGGTCCCATGGCTACACCTTC. Encoded protein: CASSLRGSHGYTF.

The chain couples TRBV29-1 to TRBJ2-3; perhaps D is TRBD1 or TRBD2 (5 bases each). From germline, CDR1 is SQVTM and CDR2 ANQGSEA. With 1 base removed from V and 1 base from J, the gap between germline ends came to 9 bases. This CDR3 has 14 amino acids. CDR3 in amino acids: CSVEGGDRTDTQYF. Here the CDR3 DNA reads TGCAGCGTTGAAGGAGGGGATCGCACAGATACGCAGTATTTT.

V gene TRBV29-1 combines with J gene TRBJ1-1; no clear D. Trimming took off 4 bases at V and 5 bases at J, with 11 bases between the two ends. This CDR3 comprises 12 residues. The germline V gene encodes CDR1 SQVTM and CDR2 ANQGSEA. CDR3 amino acids: CSVAFSTTEAFF. CDR3 coding DNA: TGCAGCGTTGCCTTCAGTACGACTGAAGCTTTCTTT.

This clonotype was observed a few times. The J gene is TRBJ1-2, the V gene TRBV7-9; D perhaps matches TRBD1 (5 bases). Germline CDR1 is SEHNR and CDR2 is FQNEAQ (reference sequence). V was clipped by 2 bases and J by 8 bases, with 21 bases between them. The CDR3 has 16 amino acids. Here the CDR3 DNA reads TGTGCCAGCAGCTTAAGTAGTAGCCAACAGGATTTCGGCTACACCTTC. Its translation: CASSLSSSQQDFGYTF.

This clonotype was found a few times. This rearrangement joins TRBV7-9 to TRBJ1-4; D remains unclear. The CDR3 is 16 residues long. In germline, CDR1 is SEHNR, CDR2 FQNEAQ (reference sequence). V lost 3 bases and J 3 bases, leaving 14 bases between the germline ends. The CDR3 DNA reads as TGTGCCAGCAGCTTTTGGACCGGAGGGTCTAATGAAAAACTGTTTTTT. This gives the protein CASSFWTGGSNEKLFF.

This clonotype was counted only a few times. The chain is built from TRBV20-1 and TRBJ2-1; TRBD2 matches 7 bases. The junction had 9 bases not matched to a gene; V was cut back by 1 base and J by 6 bases. CDR1 and CDR2 from the germline V gene are DFQATT and SNEGSKA (reference sequence). The CDR3 has 15 amino acids. CDR3 residues: CSARVGGLEVNEQFF. The CDR3 DNA is TGCAGTGCTAGAGTGGGAGGACTAGAGGTCAATGAGCAGTTCTTC.

V usage is TRBV5-1 and J usage is TRBJ1-1; no firm D call. The germline V and J ends were trimmed by 4 bases and 4 bases, with 11 bases remaining between them. CDR1 SGHRS and CDR2 YFSETQ come from the germline V gene. The CDR3 extends over 13 amino acids. CDR3 bases: TGCGCCAGCAGCAAGGAAGGCGGCACTGAAGCTTTCTTT. As protein: CASSKEGGTEAFF.

As DNA, the CDR3 is TGCGCCAGCAGCCTTTCAGCCGGGACAGGGGGCTACAATGAGCAGTTCTTC. Amino acid sequence: CASSLSAGTGGYNEQFF. V usage is TRBV4-3 and J usage is TRBJ2-1; 11 nucleotides agree with TRBD1. Losses at the gene ends were 4 bases for V and 3 bases for J; bases not matched to a gene: 8. Per germline, CDR1 LGHNA and CDR2 YSLEER. The CDR3 length is 17 residues.

This chain links TRBV5-1 with TRBJ2-5; D remains unclear. Germline CDR1 and CDR2: SGHRS and YFSETQ. V dropped 1 base and J dropped 4 bases, with 11 bases sitting between them. This CDR3 comprises 14 residues. CDR3 sequence reads: CASSLFGEGETQYF. The CDR3 nucleotides are TGCGCCAGCAGCTTGTTTGGGGAAGGAGAGACCCAGTACTTC.

This clonotype turned up a few times. The rearrangement uses TRBV10-3 and TRBJ1-6; D remains ambiguous. CDR3 length equals 14 residues. Trimming shortened V by 4 bases and J by 6 bases, and 10 bases separated the two germline ends. Per the germline V gene, CDR1 is ENHRY and CDR2 is SYGVKD. The CDR3 loop reads CAISGEFSNSPLHF. CDR3 bases: TGTGCCATCAGTGGGGAATTTTCTAATTCACCCCTCCACTTT.